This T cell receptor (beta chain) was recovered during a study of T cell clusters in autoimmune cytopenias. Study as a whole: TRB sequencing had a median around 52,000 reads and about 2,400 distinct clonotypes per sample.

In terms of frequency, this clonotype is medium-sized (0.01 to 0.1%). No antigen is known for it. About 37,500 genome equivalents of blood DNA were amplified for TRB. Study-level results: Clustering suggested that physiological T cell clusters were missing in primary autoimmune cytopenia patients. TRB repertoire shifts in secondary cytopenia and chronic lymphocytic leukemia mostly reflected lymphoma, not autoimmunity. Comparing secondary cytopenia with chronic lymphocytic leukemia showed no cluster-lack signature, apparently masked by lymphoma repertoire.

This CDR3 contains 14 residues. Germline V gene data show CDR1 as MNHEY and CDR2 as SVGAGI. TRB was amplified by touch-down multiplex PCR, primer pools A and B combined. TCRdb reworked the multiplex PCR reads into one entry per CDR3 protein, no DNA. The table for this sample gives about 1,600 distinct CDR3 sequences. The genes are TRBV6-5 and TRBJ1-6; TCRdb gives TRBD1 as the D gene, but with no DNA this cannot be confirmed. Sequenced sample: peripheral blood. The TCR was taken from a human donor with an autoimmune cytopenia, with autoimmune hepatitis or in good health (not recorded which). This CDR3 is CASSSGSHNSPLHF.